This T cell receptor (beta chain) stems from a study of vaccination effects on CD4 cells after COVID-19. Study-wide background: Sampling occurred a median 72 days post second dose, range 14 to 241.

On this clone itself: Its antigen is currently unknown.

Sequencing was performed with immunoSEQ multiplex PCR; in TCRdb, only in-frame clones are kept and a portion is missing. The repertoire holds approximately 74,000 clones, with roughly 73% as singletons. Culture lasted under 13 days before CD4+ T cell isolation. Two-dose vaccination with either BNT162b2 or mRNA-1273 was given to the participants. Days 3 and 7 were when half the medium was replaced with IL-2 medium. The CDR3 has 16 residues. The germline CDR1 and CDR2 sequences are WNHNN and SYGVQD (reference sequence). V was shortened by 2 bases and J by 4 bases, with 15 bases between the two germline ends. The study's findings and limits: Few convalescent patients were studied, and early post-infection samples were lacking. Marked clonal contraction was seen in infection- and vaccine-induced clones late after vaccination.

This chain connects TRBV10-1 to TRBJ2-1, with a possible D match to TRBD2 (7 bases). The sequencing here drew on CD4+ T cells from PBMCs cultured without peptide, taken after COVID-19 vaccination. The clonotype was recovered from a human donor who received a COVID-19 vaccine. The CDR3 DNA is TGCGCCAGCAGTGAGGGTCAGGCGGGGGCTTACAATGAGCAGTTCTTC. It specifies CASSEGQAGAYNEQFF.